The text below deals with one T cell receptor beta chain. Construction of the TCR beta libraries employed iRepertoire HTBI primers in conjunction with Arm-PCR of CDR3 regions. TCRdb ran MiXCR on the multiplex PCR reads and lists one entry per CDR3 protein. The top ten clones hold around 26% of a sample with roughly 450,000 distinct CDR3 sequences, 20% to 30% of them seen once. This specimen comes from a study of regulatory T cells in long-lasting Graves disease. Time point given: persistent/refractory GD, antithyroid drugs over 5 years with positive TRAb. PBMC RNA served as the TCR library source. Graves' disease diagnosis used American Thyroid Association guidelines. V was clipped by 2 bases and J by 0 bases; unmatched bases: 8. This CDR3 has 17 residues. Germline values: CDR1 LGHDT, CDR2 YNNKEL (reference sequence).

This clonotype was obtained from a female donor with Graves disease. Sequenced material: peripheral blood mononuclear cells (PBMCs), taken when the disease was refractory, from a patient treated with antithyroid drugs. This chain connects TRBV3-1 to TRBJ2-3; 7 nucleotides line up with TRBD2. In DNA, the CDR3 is TGTGCCAGCAGCCAAAATTATCTAGCGGTAAGCACAGATACGCAGTATTTT. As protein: CASSQNYLAVSTDTQYF.